This T cell receptor beta chain derives from a study of blood T cells in healthy people across ages. General study findings and limits: Researchers report that TCR beta diversity correlated strongly with naive T cell percentage. Long-lived donors had more naive CD4+ cells and higher diversity than aged donors.

The CDR3 loop spans 15 amino acids. Germline loops: CDR1 LGHNA, CDR2 YSLEER. Trimming took off 4 bases at V and 6 bases at J, with 16 bases between the two ends. This clonotype has just a few counts. Its antigen is still unknown. A second PCR of roughly 7 to 11 cycles used a sample-barcoded 5' primer and a J-beta primer mix. TCRdb re-derived calls from the 5' RACE reads in MiXCR, one entry per CDR3 protein. The profile covers approximately 690,000 distinct CDR3 sequences, with roughly 43% appearing a single time and 25% to 35% taken by the ten largest. This receptor was obtained from a man older than 75 in good health. The sequenced sample consisted of blood. This rearrangement joins TRBV4-3 to TRBJ2-1; D possibly uses TRBD1 or TRBD2 (5 bases each). The CDR3 DNA is TGCGCCAGCAGCCGGGACGGGGCGTACCCCAATGAGCAGTTCTTC. Amino acids: CASSRDGAYPNEQFF.